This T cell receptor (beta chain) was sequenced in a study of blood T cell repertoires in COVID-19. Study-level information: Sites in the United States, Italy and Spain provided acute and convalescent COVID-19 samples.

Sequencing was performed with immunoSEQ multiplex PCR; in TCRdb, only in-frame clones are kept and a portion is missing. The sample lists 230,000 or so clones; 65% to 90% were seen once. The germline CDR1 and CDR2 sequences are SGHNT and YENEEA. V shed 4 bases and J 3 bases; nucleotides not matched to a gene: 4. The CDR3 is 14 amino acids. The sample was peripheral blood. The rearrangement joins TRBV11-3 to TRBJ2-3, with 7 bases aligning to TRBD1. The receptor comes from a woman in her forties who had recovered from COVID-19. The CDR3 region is CASSYRGLTDTQYF. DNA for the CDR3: TGTGCCAGCAGCTACAGGGGATTGACAGATACGCAGTATTTT.